This entry describes one TCR beta chain. The antigen remains undetermined. CDR3 length: 16 amino acids. Trimming took 3 bases from V and 1 from J, leaving 12 bases between them. CDR1 is KGHDR and CDR2 is SFDVKD in the germline V gene. The sample originates from a study of blood T cells in healthy people across ages. Together with a sample-barcoded 5' primer, a J-beta primer mix was included in a second PCR lasting about 6 to 11 cycles. TCRdb processed the 5' RACE reads anew with MiXCR; each CDR3 protein has one entry. The sample has approximately 800,000 distinct CDR3 sequences; about 53% are singletons. General study results and limits: A strong correlation was seen between TCR beta diversity and naive T cell percentage. TCR beta diversity, measured per million T cells, fell in a roughly linear way with age.

The chain joins TRBV24-1 to TRBJ1-5; D call uncertain. The receptor was derived from a man of 80 years or more in good health. The sample was blood. The CDR3 nucleotides read TGTGCCACCAGTGATGGGCCCCTTAGGAGCAATCAGCCCCAGCATTTT. It specifies CATSDGPLRSNQPQHF.